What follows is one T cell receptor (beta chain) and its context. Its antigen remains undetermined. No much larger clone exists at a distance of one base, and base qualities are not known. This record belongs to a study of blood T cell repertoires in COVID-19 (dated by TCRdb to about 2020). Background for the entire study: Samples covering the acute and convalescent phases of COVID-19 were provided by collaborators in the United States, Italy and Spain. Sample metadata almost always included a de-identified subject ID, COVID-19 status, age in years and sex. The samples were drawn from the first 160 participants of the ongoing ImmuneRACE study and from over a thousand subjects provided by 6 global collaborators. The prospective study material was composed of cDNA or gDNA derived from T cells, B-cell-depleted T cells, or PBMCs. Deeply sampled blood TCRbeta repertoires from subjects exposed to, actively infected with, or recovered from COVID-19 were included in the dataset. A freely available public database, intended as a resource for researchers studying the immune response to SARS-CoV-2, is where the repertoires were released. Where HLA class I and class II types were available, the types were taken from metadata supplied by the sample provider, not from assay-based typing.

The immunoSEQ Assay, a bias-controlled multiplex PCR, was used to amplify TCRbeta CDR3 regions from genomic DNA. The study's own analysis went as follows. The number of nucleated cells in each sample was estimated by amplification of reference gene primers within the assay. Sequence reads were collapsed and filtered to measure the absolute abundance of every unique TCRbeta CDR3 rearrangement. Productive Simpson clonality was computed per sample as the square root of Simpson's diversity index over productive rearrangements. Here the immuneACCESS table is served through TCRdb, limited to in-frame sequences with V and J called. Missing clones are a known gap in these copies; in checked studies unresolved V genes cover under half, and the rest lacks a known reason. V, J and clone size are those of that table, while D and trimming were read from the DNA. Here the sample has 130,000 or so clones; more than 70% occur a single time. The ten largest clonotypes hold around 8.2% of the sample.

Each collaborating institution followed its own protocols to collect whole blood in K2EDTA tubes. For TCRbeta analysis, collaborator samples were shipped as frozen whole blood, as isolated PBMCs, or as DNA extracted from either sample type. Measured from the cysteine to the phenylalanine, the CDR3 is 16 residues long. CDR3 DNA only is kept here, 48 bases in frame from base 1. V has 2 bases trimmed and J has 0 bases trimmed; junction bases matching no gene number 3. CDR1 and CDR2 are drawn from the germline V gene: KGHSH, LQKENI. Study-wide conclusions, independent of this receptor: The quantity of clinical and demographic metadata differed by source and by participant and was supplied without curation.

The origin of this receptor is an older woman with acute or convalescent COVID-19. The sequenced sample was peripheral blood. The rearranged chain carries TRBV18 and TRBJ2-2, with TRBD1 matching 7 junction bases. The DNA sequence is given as TGTGCCAGCTCACCATCGCAGGGGGCGAACACCGGGGAGCTGTTTTTT. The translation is CASSPSQGANTGELFF.